The 15 T cell receptor beta chains reported below all come from one sample, sequenced in a study of blood T cell repertoires in COVID-19 (dated by TCRdb to about 2020). Library method: the immunoSEQ multiplex PCR assay. Held by TCRdb, this immuneACCESS table contains in-frame sequences only and omits some clones. Under half of the omission traces to an unresolved V gene where checked; the cause of the rest is unknown. The table for this sample lists under 250,000 clones; 88% of them were counted only once. The ten largest clones take up under 8% of the sample. Sequenced input: peripheral blood. The source of these receptors is a woman aged 25 to 39 with COVID-19, enrolled during active disease.

This clone was picked up one time. The V call is TRBV5-1, the J call TRBJ1-6; 10 bases are shared with TRBD1. The CDR3 length is 15 residues. Germline CDR1 SGHRS, CDR2 YFSETQ. Trimming took 3 bases from V and 8 from J; bases not matched to a gene: 5. The CDR3 region is CASSSGTGAHSPLHF. The CDR3 DNA follows: TGCGCCAGCAGCTCCGGGACAGGGGCGCATTCACCCCTCCACTTT.

The chain couples TRBV27 to TRBJ1-2; 10 bases fit TRBD1. CDR3 length: 13 residues. CDR1 is MNHEY and CDR2 is SMNVEV in the germline V gene (reference sequence). Trimming removed 6 bases from V and 2 bases from J; junction bases left unmatched: 0. CDR3 sequence: CASRGQGNYGYTF. CDR3 DNA: TGTGCCAGCAGGGGACAGGGGAACTATGGCTACACCTTC.

The chain combines TRBV11-2 with TRBJ2-1; D is unclear. Germline V gene lookup returns CDR1 SGHAT and CDR2 FQNNGV. This CDR3 is 16 amino acids long. Trimming stripped 1 base from V and 5 bases from J, with 15 bases between. DNA of the CDR3: TGTGCCAGCAGCTTAGCCGCGGTGGTAGGCGACAATGAGCAGTTCTTC. Amino acid sequence: CASSLAAVVGDNEQFF.

This chain links TRBV4-2 with TRBJ1-1; D not resolved. The CDR3 extends over 13 amino acids. Looked up from germline, CDR1 is LGHNA and CDR2 is YNFKEQ. V was trimmed by 2 bases and J by 1 base, leaving 5 bases between them. CDR3 in amino acids: CASSQRENTEAFF. The DNA of the CDR3 is TGTGCCAGCAGCCAACGGGAGAACACTGAAGCTTTCTTT.

The rearrangement uses TRBV4-1 and TRBJ1-1, with D possibly matching TRBD1 (6 bases). Per germline, CDR1 MGHRA and CDR2 YSYEKL. The CDR3 contains 20 residues. Trimming took 4 bases from V and 5 from J, leaving 32 bases between them. The DNA for the CDR3 is TGCGCCAGCAGCCTCCTAATACAGAGGGGTCAGGGGCGGGGGCGGACTGAAGCTTTCTTT. It specifies CASSLLIQRGQGRGRTEAFF.

V usage is TRBV14 and J usage is TRBJ1-1; D is undetermined. The CDR3 is made up of 16 amino acids. The germline V gene encodes CDR1 SGHDN and CDR2 FVKESK. Trimming took off 1 base at V and 3 bases at J, with 15 bases between the two ends. The CDR3 reads CASSQVGGFGDTEAFF. For the CDR3, the DNA is TGTGCCAGCAGCCAAGTAGGCGGGTTCGGGGACACTGAAGCTTTCTTT.

The V and J genes are TRBV20-1 and TRBJ1-1; TRBD1 might be the D (6 bases). The CDR3 totals 14 residues. Per the germline V gene, CDR1 is DFQATT and CDR2 is SNEGSKA (reference sequence). Trimming stripped 3 bases from V and 0 bases from J, with 11 bases between. As DNA, the CDR3 is TGCAGTGCTAGTGGGGGACATATGAACACTGAAGCTTTCTTT. This sequence encodes CSASGGHMNTEAFF.

The chain uses TRBV11-1 and TRBJ2-1, with D maybe TRBD2 (5 bases). The CDR3 loop spans 13 amino acids. CDR1 SGHAT and CDR2 FQDESV come from the germline V gene (reference sequence). Trimming took off 4 bases at V and 8 bases at J, with 12 bases between the two ends. CDR3 region: CASSYPTGDEQFF. The CDR3 region has the DNA TGTGCCAGCAGCTACCCGACCGGGGATGAGCAGTTCTTC.

V gene TRBV5-8 combines with J gene TRBJ1-2, with 10 bases matching TRBD1. J was trimmed by 7 bases and V by 4 bases; bases with no gene match: 1. The CDR3 covers 12 residues. The germline V gene encodes CDR1 SGHTS and CDR2 YDEGEE. The CDR3, as DNA: TGTGCCAGCAGCAGGACAGGGGGTGGCTACACCTTC. Its protein is CASSRTGGGYTF. Full variable domain (outside the CDR3, taken from reference TRBV5-8 and TRBJ1-2): EAGVTQSPTHLIKTRGQQATLRCSPISGHTSVYWYQQALGLGLQFLLWYDEGEERNRGNFPPRFSGRQFPNYSSELNVNALELEDSALYLCASSRTGGGYTFGSGTRLTVV.

V is TRBV2 and J is TRBJ1-2, with 7 positions matching TRBD1. This CDR3 has 14 residues. Germline values: CDR1 SNHLY, CDR2 FYNNEI. With 3 bases clipped from V and 7 bases from J, the junction kept 8 bases outside the gene matches. The CDR3 sequence: CASSDKRGLSGYTF. CDR3 sequence (DNA): TGTGCCAGCAGTGATAAGAGGGGGCTCAGTGGCTACACCTTC.

The chain is built from TRBV5-1 and TRBJ1-1, with TRBD1 as a possible D gene (6 bases). Trimming took off 0 bases at V and 0 bases at J, with 9 bases between the two ends. Germline CDR1 reads SGHRS; CDR2 reads YFSETQ. This CDR3 is built from 15 residues. In DNA form, the CDR3 reads TGCGCCAGCAGCTTGGGAAGGGGGATGAACACTGAAGCTTTCTTT. Amino acids: CASSLGRGMNTEAFF.

The genes are TRBV10-1 and TRBJ2-3; 12 bases map to TRBD1. Trimming at V came to 1 base and at J to 2 bases, leaving 1 base not matched to a gene. Germline CDR1 is WNHNN and CDR2 is SYGVQD (reference sequence). The CDR3 has 16 amino acids. CDR3 residues: CASSEWGQGATDTQYF. CDR3 in DNA: TGCGCCAGCAGTGAGTGGGGACAGGGGGCCACAGATACGCAGTATTTT.

The chain links TRBV7-9 to TRBJ2-7; TRBD1 is a possible D gene (5 bases). Germline V CDR1 and CDR2: SEHNR, FQNEAQ (reference sequence). V lost 5 bases, J lost 0 bases, and 14 bases lay in between. CDR3 length: 15 amino acids. CDR3: CASSEGHQSSYEQYV. The CDR3, as DNA: TGTGCCAGCAGCGAAGGACACCAGAGCTCCTACGAGCAGTACGTC.

The table lists this clone with a few counts. The chain recombines TRBV27 with TRBJ1-2, with 10 bases that match TRBD1. After removal of 8 bases from V and 4 bases from J, the junction contained 7 bases not matched to a gene. Germline V gene lookup returns CDR1 MNHEY and CDR2 SMNVEV (reference sequence). This CDR3 contains 14 residues. The CDR3 DNA sequence: TGTGCCAGCGCCGGGACAGGGGTCTCCTATGGCTACACCTTC. It yields the protein CASAGTGVSYGYTF.

The gene calls are TRBV12-3 or TRBV12-4 and TRBJ1-1; D is ambiguous. The CDR3 extends over 13 amino acids. V was clipped by 3 bases and J by 8 bases, with 13 bases between them. The CDR3, as DNA: TGTGCCAGCAGTTTTCAGTATCCGGGGGAAGCTTTCTTT. As protein: CASSFQYPGEAFF.